Reported below is one T cell receptor (beta chain). The CDR3 sequence is 18 residues long. Germline V gives CDR1 SGHVS, CDR2 FQNEAQ. V was clipped by 1 base and J by 3 bases; unmatched bases: 13. The sample belongs to a study of blood T cell repertoires in COVID-19. Here immunoSEQ multiplex PCR was the method, and the copy in TCRdb shows in-frame clones only, minus some. The data show 120,000 or so clones, with 85% to 90% seen just once and 3% to 5% held by the top ten. The chain combines TRBV7-8 with TRBJ2-7, with 9 nucleotides matching TRBD1. This TCR derives from a man aged 55-75 years with acute or convalescent COVID-19. Sequenced: peripheral blood. CDR3 sequence: CASSLVGAFRTGDYEQYF. Here the CDR3 DNA reads TGTGCCAGCAGCTTAGTGGGTGCGTTCAGGACAGGGGACTACGAGCAGTACTTC.